This TCR beta chain was sequenced in a study of shared clonotypes between healthy human individuals. The CDR3 consists of 14 residues. V trimming: 3 bases; J trimming: 8 bases; junction bases outside the gene matches: 6. In germline, CDR1 is SGHAT, CDR2 FQNNGV. Clones were sequenced by immunoSEQ multiplex PCR, and TCRdb holds only the in-frame ones, with some missing. The profile shows 950,000 to 1,200,000 clones, approximately 80% of them singletons. The TCR comes from a man between 18 and 29 years old in good health. Some clones in this sample may be carry-over from other donors' samples. The sequencing sample was made of memory CD4+ T cells from PBMCs. As to subset: CD45RA-negative fraction. The gene calls are TRBV11-2 and TRBJ1-2, with 10 positions matching TRBD1. CDR3 sequence: CASSFRQGAGGYTF. In nucleotides, the CDR3 is TGTGCCAGCAGCTTCCGACAGGGGGCAGGCGGCTACACCTTC.